The text below deals with one T cell receptor beta chain. Spiked synthetic TCR analogs estimated absolute template abundance per PCR. TCRdb's table, derived via immunoSEQ multiplex PCR, lists solely in-frame clones and lacks some. The table records 35,000 or so clones, roughly 36% of them present only once. This sample was taken from a study of PD-L1 blockade in urothelial cancer. The wider study: Tumor samples exhibited a median T cell count of 1,100 to 1,500.

V shed 4 bases and J 5 bases; nucleotides not matched to a gene: 6. The CDR3 totals 14 residues. Germline assignment: CDR1 SGHNT and CDR2 YENEEA. Urothelial carcinoma affected the patients, and it was locally advanced or metastatic. This chain connects TRBV11-3 to TRBJ2-7, with 9 bases aligning to TRBD1. The receptor was derived from a man between 60 and 75 years old with urothelial cancer. This sample comprised tumor tissue, obtained before atezolizumab (anti-PD-L1) treatment. The CDR3 loop is CASSSGQGLDEQYF. The CDR3 nucleotides read TGTGCCAGCAGCTCGGGACAGGGTTTGGACGAGCAGTACTTC. The variable domain in full, completed from reference TRBV11-3 and TRBJ2-7, reads EAGVVQSPRYKIIEKKQPVAFWCNPISGHNTLYWYLQNLGQGPELLIRYENEEAVDDSQLPKDRFSAERLKGVDSTLKIQPAELGDSAVYLCASSSGQGLDEQYFGPGTRLTVT.